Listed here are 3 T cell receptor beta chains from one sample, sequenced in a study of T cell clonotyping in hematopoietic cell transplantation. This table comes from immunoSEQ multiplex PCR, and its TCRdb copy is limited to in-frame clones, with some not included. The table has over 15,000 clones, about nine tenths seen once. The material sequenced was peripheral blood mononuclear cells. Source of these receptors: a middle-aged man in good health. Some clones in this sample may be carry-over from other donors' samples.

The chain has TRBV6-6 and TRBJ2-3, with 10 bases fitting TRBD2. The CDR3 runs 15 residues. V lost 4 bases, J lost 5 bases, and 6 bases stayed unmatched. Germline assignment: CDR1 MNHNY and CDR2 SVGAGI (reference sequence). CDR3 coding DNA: TGTGCCAGCAGTTTTCTAGCGGGGGTCGGAGATACGCAGTATTTT. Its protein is CASSFLAGVGDTQYF.

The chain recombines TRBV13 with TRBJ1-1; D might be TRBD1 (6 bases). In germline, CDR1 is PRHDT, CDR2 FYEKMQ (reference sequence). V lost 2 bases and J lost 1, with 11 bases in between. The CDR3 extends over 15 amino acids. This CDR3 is CASSLRTGKNTEAFF. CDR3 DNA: TGTGCCAGCAGCTTAAGAACAGGGAAGAACACTGAAGCTTTCTTT.

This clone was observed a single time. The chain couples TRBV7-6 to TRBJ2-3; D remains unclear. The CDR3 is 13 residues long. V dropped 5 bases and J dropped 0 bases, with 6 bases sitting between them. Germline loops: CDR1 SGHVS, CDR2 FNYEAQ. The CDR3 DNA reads TGTGCCAGCAGCCCCCCCAGCACAGATACGCAGTATTTT. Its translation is CASSPPSTDTQYF.